This T cell receptor beta chain was documented in a study of blood T cell repertoires in COVID-19. The wider study: Some COVID-19 samples were acute and others convalescent; all came from the United States, Italy and Spain. Sample material is recorded as cDNA or gDNA derived from T cells, B-cell-depleted T cells, or PBMCs.

The germline gives CDR1 SNHLY, CDR2 FYNNEI. Losses at the gene ends were 4 bases for V and 8 bases for J; bases not matched to a gene: 17. This CDR3 has 17 residues. Participants had their cohort set by participant-reported clinical history. Clones were sequenced by immunoSEQ multiplex PCR, and TCRdb holds only the in-frame ones, with some missing. The table shows approximately 250,000 clones, with approximately 90% occurring only once. This rearrangement joins TRBV2 to TRBJ2-1, with TRBD1 matching 7 bases. The clonotype comes from a woman aged 30 to 39 with acute COVID-19. Sequences were obtained from PBMCs or T cells enriched from blood (not recorded which). The CDR3 region has the DNA TGTGCCAGCAGTGGGGAACCGGGACAGTATCTGGTCGATGAGCAGTTCTTC. This gives the protein CASSGEPGQYLVDEQFF.